This T cell receptor beta chain was profiled in a study of T-cell reconstitution after alpha-beta-depleted transplantation in children. The ends lost 6 bases at V and 2 bases at J; junction bases unmatched: 3. The CDR3 has 16 amino acids. CDR1 is MNHNS and CDR2 is SASEGT in the germline V gene. This clonotype was seen many times. The TCRbeta library was prepared with unique molecular identifiers. TCRdb redid the calling of the PCR reads with MiXCR, one entry per CDR3 protein. The table has about 640,000 distinct CDR3 sequences, roughly 17% seen once. This receptor was identified in a human donor who donated a stem cell graft to a child with acute myeloid leukemia. The sample consisted of PBMCs from the stem cell graft donor, taken from the stem cell graft. The rearrangement uses TRBV6-1 and TRBJ2-1; 14 bases fit TRBD2. CDR3 region: CASRGLAGETYNEQFF. In DNA form, the CDR3 reads TGTGCCAGCAGGGGACTAGCGGGGGAGACCTACAATGAGCAGTTCTTC.